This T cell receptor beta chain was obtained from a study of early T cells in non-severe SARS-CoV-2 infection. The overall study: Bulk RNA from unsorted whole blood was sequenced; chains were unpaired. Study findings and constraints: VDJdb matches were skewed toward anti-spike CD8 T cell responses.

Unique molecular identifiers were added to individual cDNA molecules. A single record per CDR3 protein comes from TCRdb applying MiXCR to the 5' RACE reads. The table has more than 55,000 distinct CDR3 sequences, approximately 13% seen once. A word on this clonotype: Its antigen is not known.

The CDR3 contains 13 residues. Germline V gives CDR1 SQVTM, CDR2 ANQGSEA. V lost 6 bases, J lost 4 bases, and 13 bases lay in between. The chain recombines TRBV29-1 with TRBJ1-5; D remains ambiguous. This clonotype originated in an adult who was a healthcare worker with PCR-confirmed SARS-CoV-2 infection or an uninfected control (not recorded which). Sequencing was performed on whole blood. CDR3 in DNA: TGCAGCGTGCTGGACGGTATGAATCAGCCCCAGCATTTT. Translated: CSVLDGMNQPQHF.